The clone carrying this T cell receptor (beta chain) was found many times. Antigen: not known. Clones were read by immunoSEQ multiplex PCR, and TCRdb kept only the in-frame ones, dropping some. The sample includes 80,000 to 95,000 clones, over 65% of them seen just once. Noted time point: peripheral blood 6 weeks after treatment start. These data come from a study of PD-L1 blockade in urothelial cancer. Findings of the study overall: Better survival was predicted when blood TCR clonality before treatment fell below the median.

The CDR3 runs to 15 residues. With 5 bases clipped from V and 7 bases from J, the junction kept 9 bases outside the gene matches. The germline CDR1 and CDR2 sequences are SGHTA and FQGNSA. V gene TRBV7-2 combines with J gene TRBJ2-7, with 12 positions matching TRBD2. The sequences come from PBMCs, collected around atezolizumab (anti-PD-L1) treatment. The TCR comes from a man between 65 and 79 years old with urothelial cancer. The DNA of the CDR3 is TGTGCCAGCAGCCCTATGGCTAGCGGGAGGGGTGAGCAGTACTTC. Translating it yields CASSPMASGRGEQYF.